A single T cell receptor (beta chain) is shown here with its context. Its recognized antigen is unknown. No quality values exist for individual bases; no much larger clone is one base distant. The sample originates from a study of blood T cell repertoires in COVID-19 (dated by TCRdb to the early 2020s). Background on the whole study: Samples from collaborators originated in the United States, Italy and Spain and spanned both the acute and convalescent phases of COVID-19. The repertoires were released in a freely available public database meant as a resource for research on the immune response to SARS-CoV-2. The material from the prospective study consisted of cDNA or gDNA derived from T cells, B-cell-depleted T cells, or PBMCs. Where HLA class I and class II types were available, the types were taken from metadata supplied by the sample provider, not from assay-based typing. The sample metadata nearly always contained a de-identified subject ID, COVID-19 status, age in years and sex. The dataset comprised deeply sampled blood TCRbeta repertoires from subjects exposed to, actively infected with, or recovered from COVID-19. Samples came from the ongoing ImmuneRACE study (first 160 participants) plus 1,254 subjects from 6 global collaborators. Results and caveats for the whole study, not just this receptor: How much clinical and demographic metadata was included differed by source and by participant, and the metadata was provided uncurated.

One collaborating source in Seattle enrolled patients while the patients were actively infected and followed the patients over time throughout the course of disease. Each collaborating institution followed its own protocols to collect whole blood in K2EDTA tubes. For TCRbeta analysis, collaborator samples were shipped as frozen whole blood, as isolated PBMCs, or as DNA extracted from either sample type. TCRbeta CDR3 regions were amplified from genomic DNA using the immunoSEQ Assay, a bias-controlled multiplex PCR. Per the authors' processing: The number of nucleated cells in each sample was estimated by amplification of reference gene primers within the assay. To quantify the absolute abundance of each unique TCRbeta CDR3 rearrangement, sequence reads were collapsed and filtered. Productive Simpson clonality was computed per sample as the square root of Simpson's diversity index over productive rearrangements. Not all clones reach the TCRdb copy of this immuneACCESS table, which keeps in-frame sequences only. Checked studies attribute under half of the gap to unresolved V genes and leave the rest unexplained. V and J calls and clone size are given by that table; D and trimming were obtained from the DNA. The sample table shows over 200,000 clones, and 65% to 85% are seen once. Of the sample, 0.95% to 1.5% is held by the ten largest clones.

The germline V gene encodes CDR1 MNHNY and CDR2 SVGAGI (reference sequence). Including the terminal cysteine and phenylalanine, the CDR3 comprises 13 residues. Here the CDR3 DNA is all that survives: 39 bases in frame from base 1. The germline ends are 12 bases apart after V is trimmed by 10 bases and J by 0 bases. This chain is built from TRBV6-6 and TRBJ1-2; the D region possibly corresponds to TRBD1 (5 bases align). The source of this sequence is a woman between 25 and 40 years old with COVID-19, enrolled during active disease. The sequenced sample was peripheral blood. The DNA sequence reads TGTGCCACAATAGGGGCCGCTAACTATGGCTACACCTTC. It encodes CATIGAANYGYTF.